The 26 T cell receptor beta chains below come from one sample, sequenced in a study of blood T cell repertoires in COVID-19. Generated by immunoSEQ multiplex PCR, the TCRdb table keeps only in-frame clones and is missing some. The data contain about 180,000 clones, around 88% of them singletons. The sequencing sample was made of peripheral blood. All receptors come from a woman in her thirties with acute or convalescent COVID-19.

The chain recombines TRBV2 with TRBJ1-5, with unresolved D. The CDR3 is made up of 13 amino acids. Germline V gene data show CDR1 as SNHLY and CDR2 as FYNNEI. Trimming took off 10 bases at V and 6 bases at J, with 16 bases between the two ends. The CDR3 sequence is CATSEEEGQPQHF. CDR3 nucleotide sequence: TGTGCCACCTCTGAGGAGGAAGGTCAGCCCCAGCATTTT.

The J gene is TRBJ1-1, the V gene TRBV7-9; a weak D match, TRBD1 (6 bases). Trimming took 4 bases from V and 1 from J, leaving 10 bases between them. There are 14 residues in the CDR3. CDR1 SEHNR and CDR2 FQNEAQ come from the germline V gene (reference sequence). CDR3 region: CASSSMGQNTEAFF. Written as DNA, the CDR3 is TGTGCCAGCAGCTCCATGGGACAGAACACTGAAGCTTTCTTT.

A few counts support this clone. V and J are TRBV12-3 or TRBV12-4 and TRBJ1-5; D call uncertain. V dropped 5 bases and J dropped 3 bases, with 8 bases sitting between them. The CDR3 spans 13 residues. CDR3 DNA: TGTGCCAGCAGTCCCCAGTTCAATCAGCCCCAGCATTTT. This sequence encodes CASSPQFNQPQHF.

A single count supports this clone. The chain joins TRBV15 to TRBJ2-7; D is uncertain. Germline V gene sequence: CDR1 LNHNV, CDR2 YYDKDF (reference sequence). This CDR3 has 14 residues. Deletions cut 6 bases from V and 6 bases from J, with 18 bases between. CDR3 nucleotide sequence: TGTGCCACCAGTCGCGGTTTAGTCCCCGCCGAGCAGTACTTC. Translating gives CATSRGLVPAEQYF.

In DNA, the CDR3 is TGTGCCAGCAGCGTAGGGCCCCAACAGCCCCAGCATTTT. It specifies CASSVGPQQPQHF. The chain employs TRBV9 and TRBJ1-5; D is unresolved. CDR1 and CDR2 (germline): SGDLS, YYNGEE. V lost 0 bases and J 7 bases, leaving 8 bases between the germline ends. The CDR3 length is 13 residues.

The chain's CDR3 is CSRATEETQYF. In DNA, the CDR3 is TGCAGCCGCGCCACGGAGGAGACCCAGTACTTC. This chain connects TRBV20-1 to TRBJ2-5, with D hard to call. Germline V CDR1 and CDR2: DFQATT, SNEGSKA (reference sequence). The CDR3 is 11 amino acids.

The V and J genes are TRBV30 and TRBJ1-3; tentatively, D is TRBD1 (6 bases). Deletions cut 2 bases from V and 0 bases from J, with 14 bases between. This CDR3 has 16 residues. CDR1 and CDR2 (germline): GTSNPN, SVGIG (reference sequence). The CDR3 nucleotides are TGTGCCTGGAGTCCTCGCAGGGGCCGCTCTGGAAACACCATATATTTT. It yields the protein CAWSPRRGRSGNTIYF.

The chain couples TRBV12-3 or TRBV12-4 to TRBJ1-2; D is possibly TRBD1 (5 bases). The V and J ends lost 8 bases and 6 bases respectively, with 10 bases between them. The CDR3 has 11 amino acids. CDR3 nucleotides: TGTGCCAGCGGGAGGGGTCATGGCTACACCTTC. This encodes CASGRGHGYTF.

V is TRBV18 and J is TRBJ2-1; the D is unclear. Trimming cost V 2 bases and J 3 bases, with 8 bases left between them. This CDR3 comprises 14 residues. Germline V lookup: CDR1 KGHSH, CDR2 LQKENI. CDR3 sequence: CASSPKQNYNEQFF. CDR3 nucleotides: TGTGCCAGCTCACCAAAACAAAACTACAATGAGCAGTTCTTC.

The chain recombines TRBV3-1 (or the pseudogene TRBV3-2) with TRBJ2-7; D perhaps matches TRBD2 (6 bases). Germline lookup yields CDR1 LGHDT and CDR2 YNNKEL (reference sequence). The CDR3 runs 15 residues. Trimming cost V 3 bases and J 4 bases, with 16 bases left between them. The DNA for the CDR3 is TGTGCCAGCAGCCAGAGGACGGGAGAACCTTACGAGCAGTACTTC. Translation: CASSQRTGEPYEQYF.

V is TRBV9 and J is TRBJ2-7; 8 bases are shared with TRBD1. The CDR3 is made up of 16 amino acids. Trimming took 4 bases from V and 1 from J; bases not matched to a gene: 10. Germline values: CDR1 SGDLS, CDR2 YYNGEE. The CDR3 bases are TGTGCCAGCAGCTCCGGAGGACAGGGAGAATCCTACGAGCAGTACTTC. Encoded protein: CASSSGGQGESYEQYF. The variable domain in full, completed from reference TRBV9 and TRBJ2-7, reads DSGVTQTPKHLITATGQRVTLRCSPRSGDLSVYWYQQSLDQGLQFLIQYYNGEERAKGNILERFSAQQFPDLHSELNLSSLELGDSALYFCASSSGGQGESYEQYFGPGTRLTVT.

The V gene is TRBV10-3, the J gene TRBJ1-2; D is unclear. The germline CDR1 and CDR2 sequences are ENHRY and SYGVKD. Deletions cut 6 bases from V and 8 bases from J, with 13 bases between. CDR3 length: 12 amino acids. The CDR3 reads CAISKEGGGYTF. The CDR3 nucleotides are TGTGCCATCAGCAAGGAGGGCGGGGGCTACACCTTC.

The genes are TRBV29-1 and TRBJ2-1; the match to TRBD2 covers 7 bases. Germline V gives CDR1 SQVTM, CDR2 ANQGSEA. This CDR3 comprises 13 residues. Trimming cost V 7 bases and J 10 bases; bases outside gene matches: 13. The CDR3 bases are TGCAGCGCAAGCGGGACGGGGGGTCGAGAGCAGTTCTTC. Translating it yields CSASGTGGREQFF.

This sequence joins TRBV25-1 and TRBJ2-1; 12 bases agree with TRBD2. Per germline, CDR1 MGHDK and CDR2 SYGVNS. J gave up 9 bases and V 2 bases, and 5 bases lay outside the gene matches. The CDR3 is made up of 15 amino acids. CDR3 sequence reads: CASSELAGGPGEQFF. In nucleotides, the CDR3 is TGTGCCAGCAGTGAACTAGCGGGAGGGCCGGGTGAGCAGTTCTTC.

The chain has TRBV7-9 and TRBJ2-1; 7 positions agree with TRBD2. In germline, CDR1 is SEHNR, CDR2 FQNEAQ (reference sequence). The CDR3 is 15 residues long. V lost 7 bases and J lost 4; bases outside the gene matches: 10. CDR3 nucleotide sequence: TGTGCCAGCATCGAATCGGGAGGCTGGTACAATGAGCAGTTCTTC. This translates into CASIESGGWYNEQFF. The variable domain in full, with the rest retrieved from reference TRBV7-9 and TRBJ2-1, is DTGVSQNPRHKITKRGQNVTFRCDPISEHNRLYWYRQTLGQGPEFLTYFQNEAQLEKSRLLSDRFSAERPKGSFSTLEIQRTEQGDSAMYLCASIESGGWYNEQFFGPGTRLTVL.

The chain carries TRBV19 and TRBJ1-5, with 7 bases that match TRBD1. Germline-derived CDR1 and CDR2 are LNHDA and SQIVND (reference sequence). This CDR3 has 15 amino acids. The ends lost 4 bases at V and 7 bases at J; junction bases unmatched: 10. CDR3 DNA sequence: TGTGCCAGTAGTACAACGGACAGGTGGGAACAGCCCCAGCATTTT. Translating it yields CASSTTDRWEQPQHF.

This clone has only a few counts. This chain's CDR3 is CASSAGTSLNQPQHF. CDR3 in DNA: TGTGCCAGCAGCGCAGGGACATCCCTCAATCAGCCCCAGCATTTT. The chain uses TRBV9 and TRBJ1-5; D perhaps matches TRBD1 (6 bases). Per germline, CDR1 SGDLS and CDR2 YYNGEE. This CDR3 has 15 residues. Trimming shortened V by 3 bases and J by 3 bases, and 13 bases separated the two germline ends.

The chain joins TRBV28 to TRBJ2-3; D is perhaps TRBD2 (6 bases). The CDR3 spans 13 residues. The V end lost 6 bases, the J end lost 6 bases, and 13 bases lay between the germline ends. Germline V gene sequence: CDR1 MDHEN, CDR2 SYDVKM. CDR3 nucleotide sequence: TGTGCCAGCAGGGAGGGAACGAGGGATACGCAGTATTTT. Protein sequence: CASREGTRDTQYF.

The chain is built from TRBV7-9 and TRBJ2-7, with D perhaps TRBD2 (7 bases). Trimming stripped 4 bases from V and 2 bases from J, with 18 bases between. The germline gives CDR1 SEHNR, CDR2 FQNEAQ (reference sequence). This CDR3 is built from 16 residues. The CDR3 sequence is CASSSRGAGGPYEQYF. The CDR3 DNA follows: TGTGCCAGCAGCTCCCGAGGGGCCGGGGGGCCCTACGAGCAGTACTTC.

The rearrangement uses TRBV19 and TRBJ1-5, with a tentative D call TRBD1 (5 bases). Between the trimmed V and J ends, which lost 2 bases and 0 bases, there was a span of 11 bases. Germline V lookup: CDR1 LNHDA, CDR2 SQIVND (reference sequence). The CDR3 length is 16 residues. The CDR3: CASSIRQGSSNQPQHF. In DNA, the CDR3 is TGTGCCAGTAGTATACGGCAGGGCTCTAGCAATCAGCCCCAGCATTTT.

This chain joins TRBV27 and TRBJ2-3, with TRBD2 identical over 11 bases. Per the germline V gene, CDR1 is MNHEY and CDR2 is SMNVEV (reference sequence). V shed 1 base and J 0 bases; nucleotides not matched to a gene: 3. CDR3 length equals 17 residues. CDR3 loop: CASSLLGTSGSTDTQYF. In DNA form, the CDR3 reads TGTGCCAGCAGTTTATTGGGGACTAGCGGTAGCACAGATACGCAGTATTTT.

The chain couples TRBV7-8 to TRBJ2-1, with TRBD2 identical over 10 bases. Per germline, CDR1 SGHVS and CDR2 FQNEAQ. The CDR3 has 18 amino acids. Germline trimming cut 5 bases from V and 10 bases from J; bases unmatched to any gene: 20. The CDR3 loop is CASSPPIRPSGSGREQFF. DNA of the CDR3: TGTGCCAGCAGCCCCCCAATCCGCCCTAGCGGGAGCGGGAGGGAGCAGTTCTTC.

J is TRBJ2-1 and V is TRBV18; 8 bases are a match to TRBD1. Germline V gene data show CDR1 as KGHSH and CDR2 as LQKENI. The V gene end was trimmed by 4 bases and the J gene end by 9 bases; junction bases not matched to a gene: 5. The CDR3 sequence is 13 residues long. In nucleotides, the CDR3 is TGTGCCAGCTCACAGGACAGGGTATTTGAGCAGTTCTTC. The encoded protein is CASSQDRVFEQFF.

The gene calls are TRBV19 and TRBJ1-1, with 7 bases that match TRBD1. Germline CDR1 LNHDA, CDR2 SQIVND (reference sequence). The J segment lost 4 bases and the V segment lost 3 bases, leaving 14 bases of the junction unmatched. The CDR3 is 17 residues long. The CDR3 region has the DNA TGTGCCAGTAGTATTTGGATTGGGGCCAGGGGGACCACTGAAGCTTTCTTT. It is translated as CASSIWIGARGTTEAFF.

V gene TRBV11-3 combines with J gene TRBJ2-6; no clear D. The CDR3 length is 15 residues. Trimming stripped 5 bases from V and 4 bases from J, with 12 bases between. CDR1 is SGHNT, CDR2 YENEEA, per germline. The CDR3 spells CASSKAEAGANVLTF. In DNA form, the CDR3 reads TGTGCCAGCAGCAAAGCAGAGGCCGGGGCCAACGTCCTGACTTTC.

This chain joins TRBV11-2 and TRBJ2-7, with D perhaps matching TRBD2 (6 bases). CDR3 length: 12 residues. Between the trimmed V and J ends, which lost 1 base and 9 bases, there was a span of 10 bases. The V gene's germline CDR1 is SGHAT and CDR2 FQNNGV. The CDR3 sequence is CASSLGISGQYF. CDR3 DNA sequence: TGTGCCAGCAGCTTAGGGATTAGCGGGCAGTACTTC.